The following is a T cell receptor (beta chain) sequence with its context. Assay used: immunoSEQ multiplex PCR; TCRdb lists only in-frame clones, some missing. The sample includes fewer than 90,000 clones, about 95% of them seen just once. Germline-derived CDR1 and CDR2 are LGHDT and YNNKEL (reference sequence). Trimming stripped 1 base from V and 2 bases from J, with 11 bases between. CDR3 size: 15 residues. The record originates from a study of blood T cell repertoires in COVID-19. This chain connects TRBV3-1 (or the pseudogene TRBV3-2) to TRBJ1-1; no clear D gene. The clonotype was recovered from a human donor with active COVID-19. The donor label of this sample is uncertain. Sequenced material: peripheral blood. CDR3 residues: CASSQVAGSNTEAFF. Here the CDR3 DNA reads TGTGCCAGCAGCCAAGTTGCAGGTTCAAACACTGAAGCTTTCTTT.